This entry features one TCR beta chain sequence. These data come from a study of blood T cell repertoires in COVID-19. V shed 1 base, J shed 4 bases, and the junction held 15 bases outside the gene matches. The CDR3 covers 19 residues. Germline V gene data show CDR1 as MNHNS and CDR2 as SASEGT. Repertoires were generated with immunoSEQ multiplex PCR, while TCRdb's copy carries only in-frame clones and drops some. The sample consists of approximately 240,000 clones, approximately 84% of them appearing once. Source material: peripheral blood. This TCR was sampled from a man aged 50-59 years who had recovered from COVID-19. The chain is built from TRBV6-1 and TRBJ2-5; 10 bases line up with TRBD2. The CDR3 bases are TGTGCCAGCAGTGAAGGGTGGCTAGCGGGAGCGGGAGGGGGAGAGACCCAGTACTTC. It yields the protein CASSEGWLAGAGGGETQYF.